This T cell receptor beta chain was recovered during a study of read filtering for tumor transcriptome and immune sequencing. Study-wide context: TCR-mapped reads were about 3.5 to 10.27 million with IR-seq versus roughly 80 to 1,300 with RNA-seq.

In regard to this clonotype: The antigen remains unidentified.

Trimming removed 5 bases from V and 6 bases from J, with 14 bases in between. The length of the CDR3 is 14 residues. From germline, CDR1 is MNHEY and CDR2 SMNVEV (reference sequence). Sampling of bone marrow took place during active disease in every patient. The library was built from 400 ng RNA with molecular barcoded adaptors for alpha/delta and beta/gamma chains. TCRdb re-called the reads through MiXCR, storing one row per CDR3 protein. The sample has 75,000 to 95,000 distinct CDR3 sequences, around a fifth seen once. Study findings and constraints: IR-seq captured clonotypes deeper and more reliably than RNA-seq. This fraction held mixed bone marrow immune cells after CD138-negative sorting.

This receptor was obtained from a donor aged 40 or over with multiple myeloma. The sample taken for sequencing was a population of CD138-negative cells sorted from bone marrow. The chain recombines TRBV27 with TRBJ2-4; D is ambiguous. The DNA of the CDR3 is TGTGCCAGCAGTCCACCAGAGGAGCCAAACATTCAGTACTTC. Its translation: CASSPPEEPNIQYF.